These T cell receptor beta chains were read from a single sample in a study of blood T cell repertoires in COVID-19. Libraries were prepared by immunoSEQ multiplex PCR; TCRdb keeps only in-frame clonotypes and omits some of them. The sample comprises roughly 110,000 clones, roughly 88% of which are singletons, and less than 8.5% rests with the top ten. The sequenced sample consisted of peripheral blood. These receptors originate from a woman in her seventies who had recovered from COVID-19. CDR3s include the opening cysteine and the closing phenylalanine or tryptophan. D genes are given only for firm matches. The listing skips clone size in some rows; elsewhere it reads once, few, many or a size class.

size	V	D	J	CDR3	DNA
NA	TRBV28	NA	TRBJ1-1	CASSLLGWMEPEGNTEAFF	TGTGCCAGCAGTTTATTGGGGTGGATGGAGCCCGAGGGGAACACTGAAGCTTTCTTT
NA	TRBV5-1	TRBD2	TRBJ2-2	CASNGLAGERGYTGELFF	TGCGCCAGCAACGGACTAGCGGGAGAAAGGGGGTACACCGGGGAGCTGTTTTTT
NA	TRBV5-1	NA	TRBJ1-3	CASSPRGSGNTIYF	TGCGCCAGCAGCCCCAGGGGATCTGGAAACACCATATATTTT
NA	TRBV7-9	TRBD2	TRBJ2-3	CASSLLILAGVSSTDTQYF	TGTGCCAGCAGCTTATTGATCCTAGCGGGGGTATCGAGCACAGATACGCAGTATTTT
NA	TRBV5-1	TRBD1	TRBJ1-1	CASSLSTGGNTEAFF	TGCGCCAGCAGCTTGTCAACAGGGGGGAACACTGAAGCTTTCTTT
NA	TRBV7-3	NA	TRBJ1-1	CASSLLGGDTEAFF	TGTGCCAGCAGCTTACTGGGGGGAGACACTGAAGCTTTCTTT
NA	TRBV9	TRBD2	TRBJ2-5	CASSAGTSGGAQETQYF	TGTGCCAGCAGCGCCGGGACTAGCGGGGGGGCCCAAGAGACCCAGTACTTC
once	TRBV7-2	NA	TRBJ2-7	CASSSGGAGHSYEQYF	TGTGCCAGCAGCTCCGGGGGAGCGGGACACTCCTACGAGCAGTACTTC
NA	TRBV19	NA	TRBJ1-3	CASSPWGEVDTIYF	TGTGCCAGTAGCCCATGGGGGGAAGTGGACACCATATATTTT
NA	TRBV7-8	TRBD2	TRBJ2-6	CASSLALGGSGANVLTF	TGTGCCAGCAGCTTAGCCCTGGGGGGGTCTGGGGCCAACGTCCTGACTTTC
NA	TRBV7-2	NA	TRBJ1-2	CASSVGQLANYGYTF	TGTGCCAGCAGCGTAGGACAGCTAGCTAACTATGGCTACACCTTC
NA	TRBV29-1	NA	TRBJ1-5	CSVAVGGGNQPQHF	TGCAGCGTCGCGGTGGGGGGAGGCAATCAGCCCCAGCATTTT
NA	TRBV28	NA	TRBJ2-7	CASSQLDRYEQYF	TGTGCCAGCAGCCAACTCGACAGGTACGAGCAGTACTTC
NA	TRBV7-9	TRBD1	TRBJ1-4	CASTRGQGGTNEKLFF	TGTGCCAGTACCAGGGGACAGGGAGGCACTAATGAAAAACTGTTTTTT
NA	TRBV6-1	TRBD2	TRBJ2-3	CASSEVLSGGAGTQYF	TGTGCCAGCAGTGAAGTCCTTAGCGGGGGGGCGGGTACGCAGTATTTT
NA	TRBV6-5	NA	TRBJ2-2	CASNPGFGELFF	TGTGCCAGCAACCCGGGATTCGGGGAGCTGTTTTTT
NA	TRBV7-2	TRBD1	TRBJ1-1	CASSLPPGQGVPFF	TGTGCCAGCAGCTTACCTCCGGGACAGGGGGTACCCTTTTTT
NA	TRBV5-8	TRBD1	TRBJ2-7	CASSWDSSYEQYF	TGTGCCAGCAGCTGGGACAGTTCCTACGAGCAGTACTTC
NA	TRBV6-5	TRBD1	TRBJ2-5	CASRRWDSGETQYF	TGTGCCAGCAGGAGGTGGGACAGCGGAGAGACCCAGTACTTC
NA	TRBV5-4	NA	TRBJ1-1	CASSSVENTEAFF	TGTGCCAGCAGCTCAGTTGAGAACACTGAAGCTTTCTTT
NA	TRBV21-1	NA	TRBJ1-3	CASDGTGGDIDLGVRNTIYF	TGTGCCAGCGACGGGACAGGGGGCGATATAGATCTTGGCGTCCGCAACACCATATATTTT
NA	TRBV3-1/TRBV3-2	NA	TRBJ1-5	CASSPGWTENQPQHF	TGTGCCAGCAGCCCGGGGTGGACGGAGAATCAGCCCCAGCATTTT